One T cell receptor beta chain is described in this entry. Its specificity is unknown. The sample is drawn from a study of T cell responses to AZD1222 COVID-19 vaccine. TCRdb keeps only in-frame clones here, not all; method: immunoSEQ multiplex PCR. The sample lists some 150,000 clones, approximately 89% occurring once. Study-level points and caveats: Donors in the cohort were predominantly white British and more often female, and clonal diversity was possibly underestimated.

Germline values: CDR1 SGHVS, CDR2 FQNEAQ. V shed 5 bases and J shed 6 bases, with 17 bases lying between them. The CDR3 runs 14 residues. The sequenced sample was peripheral blood, obtained 28 days after the second AZD1222 dose. The clonotype comes from an adult who received the AZD1222 COVID-19 vaccine. J is TRBJ2-7 and V is TRBV7-8; perhaps TRBD2 as D (6 bases). As DNA, the CDR3 is TGTGCCAGCAGCCGCGTCGGCGGGATTGGCGAGCAGTACTTC. It yields the protein CASSRVGGIGEQYF. Full variable domain (rest looked up from reference TRBV7-8 and TRBJ2-7): GAGVSQSPRYKVAKRGQDVALRCDPISGHVSLFWYQQALGQGPEFLTYFQNEAQLDKSGLPSDRFFAERPEGSVSTLKIQRTQQEDSAVYLCASSRVGGIGEQYFGPGTRLTVT.